Below are 16 T cell receptor beta chains sequenced from a single sample in a study of cytomegalovirus exposure and HLA in healthy donors. In the PCR, 60 Vbeta and 13 Jbeta primers were used. Produced via immunoSEQ multiplex PCR; TCRdb's table is partial and in-frame only. This table has 50,000 to 70,000 clones, 65% to 80% appearing once. The material sequenced was PBMCs. Receptor source: a man aged 25 to 40 in good health and CMV-seropositive.

V gene TRBV10-3 combines with J gene TRBJ2-5, with D unresolved. This CDR3 comprises 12 residues. The germline V gene encodes CDR1 ENHRY and CDR2 SYGVKD. The V end lost 2 bases, the J end lost 5 bases, and 6 bases lay between the germline ends. The DNA of the CDR3 is TGTGCCATCAGTGAGACCGAGGAGACCCAGTACTTC. Encoded protein: CAISETEETQYF.

This clone was picked up a small number of times. V gene TRBV30 combines with J gene TRBJ1-1; 9 nucleotides agree with TRBD1. The CDR3 is 17 residues long. The V gene's germline CDR1 is GTSNPN and CDR2 SVGIG (reference sequence). The V gene end was trimmed by 1 base and the J gene end by 1 base; junction bases not matched to a gene: 10. The CDR3 loop is CAWSAGTGSFTNTEAFF. DNA for the CDR3: TGTGCCTGGAGTGCGGGGACAGGGAGTTTCACGAACACTGAAGCTTTCTTT.

The gene calls are TRBV7-2 and TRBJ2-5, with TRBD2 matching 11 bases. This CDR3 has 15 amino acids. The ends lost 4 bases at V and 6 bases at J; junction bases unmatched: 7. In germline, CDR1 is SGHTA, CDR2 FQGNSA. The CDR3 nucleotides are TGTGCCAGCAGCTCGTGGGGGACTAGCGGCCAGACCCAGTACTTC. Translation gives CASSSWGTSGQTQYF.

J is TRBJ2-1 and V is TRBV19; 7 bases line up with TRBD1. Germline V gene sequence: CDR1 LNHDA, CDR2 SQIVND (reference sequence). V trimming: 7 bases; J trimming: 16 bases; junction bases outside the gene matches: 10. CDR3 length: 11 residues. CDR3 in DNA: TGTGCCAGTACCCACCGGGACAGACAATTCTTC. Residues: CASTHRDRQFF.

The chain combines TRBV6-4 with TRBJ2-1; 10 bases line up with TRBD2. With V trimmed by 0 bases and J by 6 bases, 11 bases remained unmatched. CDR1 and CDR2 (germline): MRHNA, SNTAGT. The CDR3 is 18 amino acids. CDR3 region: CASSDSAGAGGRLNEQFF. The CDR3 DNA reads TGTGCCAGCAGTGACTCGGCCGGAGCGGGGGGGCGCCTCAATGAGCAGTTCTTC.

The chain joins TRBV7-8 to TRBJ1-1; 7 nucleotides agree with TRBD1. The CDR3 sequence is 15 residues long. Per the germline V gene, CDR1 is SGHVS and CDR2 is FQNEAQ. Trimming removed 4 bases from V and 5 bases from J; junction bases left unmatched: 10. Here the CDR3 reads CASSWAEGAPTEAFF. CDR3 bases: TGTGCCAGCAGCTGGGCGGAGGGGGCTCCGACTGAAGCTTTCTTT.

The V and J genes are TRBV5-4 and TRBJ2-1; D gene unclear. Germline-derived CDR1 and CDR2 are SGHNT and YYREEE (reference sequence). The V end was cut by 0 bases, the J end by 5 bases, with 12 bases between. The CDR3 has 15 residues. The CDR3 loop is CASSLVLTRDNEQFF. The CDR3 nucleotides are TGTGCCAGCAGCTTGGTTCTCACGAGAGACAATGAGCAGTTCTTC.

The sample holds a few counts of this clone. The chain joins TRBV6-4 to TRBJ2-3; TRBD1 matches at 7 bases. This CDR3 is built from 14 residues. The V segment lost 2 bases and the J segment 1 base; nucleotides outside the gene matches: 0. Germline loops: CDR1 MRHNA, CDR2 SNTAGT. The CDR3 DNA reads TGTGCCAGCAGTGACGGACAGGGCACAGATACGCAGTATTTT. Translating gives CASSDGQGTDTQYF.

CDR3 sequence (DNA): TGCGCCAGCAGCTTGGATCAGGGGTCGATCAATGAGCAGTTCTTC. It yields the protein CASSLDQGSINEQFF. The genes are TRBV5-1 and TRBJ2-1; tentative D call: TRBD1 (6 bases). Deletions cut 0 bases from V and 6 bases from J, with 13 bases between. CDR3 length equals 15 residues. Germline V gene data show CDR1 as SGHRS and CDR2 as YFSETQ.

This clone is medium-sized in the sample. The chain recombines TRBV6-4 with TRBJ2-7; 7 bases line up with TRBD1. The junction had 14 bases not matched to a gene; V was cut back by 2 bases and J by 4 bases. Germline V gives CDR1 MRHNA, CDR2 SNTAGT. The CDR3 length is 17 residues. The CDR3 sequence is CASSDLPDRIFRYEQYF. Here the CDR3 DNA reads TGTGCCAGCAGTGACCTCCCGGACAGGATTTTCAGGTACGAGCAGTACTTC.

CDR3 loop: CASSVVRGVHEQYF. The DNA of the CDR3 is TGTGCCAGCAGCGTAGTCAGGGGTGTCCACGAGCAGTACTTC. The rearrangement uses TRBV9 and TRBJ2-7; TRBD1 is a possible D gene (6 bases). CDR3 length equals 14 residues. Looked up from germline, CDR1 is SGDLS and CDR2 is YYNGEE. V lost 0 bases and J lost 5, with 12 bases in between.

The chain has TRBV15 and TRBJ2-7; 9 positions agree with TRBD1. The CDR3 length is 14 residues. CDR1 LNHNV and CDR2 YYDKDF come from the germline V gene (reference sequence). With V trimmed by 7 bases and J by 5 bases, 9 bases remained unmatched. CDR3 nucleotides: TGTGCCACCAAATCTCGGGACAGGGCCCACGAGCAGTACTTC. This encodes CATKSRDRAHEQYF.

The chain joins TRBV15 to TRBJ1-5; D ambiguous. Germline V lookup: CDR1 LNHNV, CDR2 YYDKDF (reference sequence). CDR3 length: 12 residues. The V gene lost 5 bases and the J gene lost 0 bases, with 2 bases spanning the gap. The CDR3 here is CATSRSNQPQHF. The CDR3 DNA is TGTGCCACCAGCCGTAGCAATCAGCCCCAGCATTTT.

This chain uses TRBV7-2 with TRBJ2-7; a possible D gene is TRBD2 (6 bases). Trimming shortened V by 4 bases and J by 0 bases, and 7 bases separated the two germline ends. Germline V lookup: CDR1 SGHTA, CDR2 FQGNSA. CDR3 size: 13 residues. The CDR3 is CASSYGSSYEQYF. Here the CDR3 DNA reads TGTGCCAGCAGCTACGGGAGCTCCTACGAGCAGTACTTC.

The CDR3 region has the DNA TGTGCCAGCAGCTTAGGTTTCTGGGACAGGGATTCTAACTATGGCTACACCTTC. This codes for CASSLGFWDRDSNYGYTF. The rearrangement links TRBV7-2 to TRBJ1-2, with 9 bases identical to TRBD1. Unmatched junction bases numbered 9, after V lost 1 base and J lost 0 bases. This CDR3 spans 18 amino acids. CDR1 is SGHTA and CDR2 is FQGNSA in the germline V gene. Looking up the rest from reference TRBV7-2 and TRBJ1-2 gives the full variable domain: GAGVSQSPSNKVTEKGKDVELRCDPISGHTALYWYRQSLGQGLEFLIYFQGNSAPDKSGLPSDRFSAERTGGSVSTLTIQRTQQEDSAVYLCASSLGFWDRDSNYGYTFGSGTRLTVV.

This rearrangement joins TRBV28 to TRBJ1-3; no definite D call. The CDR3 runs to 14 residues. V was cut by 3 bases and J by 2 bases, with 8 bases left in between. Germline V lookup: CDR1 MDHEN, CDR2 SYDVKM. In DNA, the CDR3 is TGTGCCAGCAGTTTGAAGCCGGCTGGAAACACCATATATTTT. Translated: CASSLKPAGNTIYF.